This T cell receptor (beta chain) was sequenced in a study of identical twins (TCRdb year 2016). Background on the whole study: To test whether fetal clonotypes persist, the study used deep sequencing on TCR alpha and beta repertoires from monozygotic twins, unrelated adults of various ages, and cord blood. To rule out contamination, the twin experiments were replicated at different times with different library preparation protocols. Broad study findings and their caveats: In monozygotic twins, out-of-frame TCR alpha sharing was systematically underestimated by recombination models, although the models agreed with sharing between unrelated individuals. Conclusions relied on cross-sectional statistical analysis, since the same donors could not be followed over many years. Fewer insertions were carried by abundant cord blood beta clonotypes; a weaker similar trend was observed in young adult naive repertoires, while no such trend was observed in memory repertoires. Out-of-frame TCR alpha sequences shared between twins showed an excess of low generation-probability sequences compared with coincidental sharing between unrelated individuals. A weaker excess of twin sharing was found in beta out-of-frame sequences because the signal-to-noise ratio was lowered by fewer shared sequences. Zero-insertion analyses could be partly confounded by invariant T cells such as MAIT and iNKT, although diverse VJ usage argued against such confounding for most clonotypes.

In the germline V gene, CDR1 corresponds to SGHAT and CDR2 to FQNNGV. A distance of 4 bases separates the germline ends of V and J, which lose 6 bases and 1 base respectively. The CDR3 contains 11 residues, cysteine and phenylalanine counted. Only the CDR3 DNA stays, 33 bases, in frame from base 1. Every donor was a healthy Caucasian. Three pairs of female monozygotic twins, all aged about 18 to 29 years, were included in the twin cohort. CD4+ and CD8+ T cell populations were isolated with positive isolation kits from Invitrogen. This clonotype was seen a few times. The antigen this receptor binds is unknown. Base qualities are not provided; no much larger clone lies one nucleotide away. The library was prepared using 5' RACE. The data were produced on an Illumina HiSeq 2000. Template switching introduced a universal primer binding site; the final cDNA contained a unique molecular identifier, enabling accurate counting of TCR cDNA molecules. Specific primers in the conserved constant-segment region were used to synthesize first-strand cDNA for the TCR alpha and beta chains. To control for contamination, each cDNA library was double barcoded with a SMART-Mk sample barcode plus Illumina barcodes. TruSeq adapter sequences, together with Illumina sample barcodes, were added in two successive PCR steps. The TCR alpha and beta cDNA libraries were sequenced on the Illumina HiSeq platform using custom primers. Under the source paper's analysis protocol: Raw reads were processed with MiGEC to extract unique molecular identifiers, and MiXCR was used to determine CDR3 positions. For each individual, recombination models were inferred using an EM algorithm with the repgenHMM and IGoR tools. The analysis of shared clonotypes was done with the tcR package in R, with sharing normalized by the product of cloneset sizes. To study raw recombination without the effects of thymic and clonal selection, out-of-frame nonproductive sequences were analyzed. The public reads were reprocessed in TCRdb via fastp at Q25 and MiXCR, keeping in-frame beta chains. Every distinct CDR3 protein forms one entry, paired with its most common genes and DNA. What appears here as the V and J calls and clone size reflects TCRdb's work, not the paper's. The sample records roughly 490,000 distinct CDR3 sequences, roughly an eighth of which are singletons. The ten most abundant clones make up 0.8% to 1% of the sample.

The sample was also linked to a second study, of yellow fever vaccine responses in identical twins. From the second report: According to the authors, in identical twins the way T cells responded to vaccination appeared partly convergent and partly personalized. Focusing on identical twins, the study followed the T cell clones that responded to the vaccine, and did so with precision.

This clonotype was obtained from a woman aged 18 to 35 in good health. Recombination joined TRBV11-2 with TRBJ2-7, with the D gene uncertain. The sequencing sample was made of CD4+ T cells sorted from blood. At the DNA level, the sequence is TGTGCCAGCAGGCATTCCTACGAGCAGTACTTC. This translates into CASRHSYEQYF.